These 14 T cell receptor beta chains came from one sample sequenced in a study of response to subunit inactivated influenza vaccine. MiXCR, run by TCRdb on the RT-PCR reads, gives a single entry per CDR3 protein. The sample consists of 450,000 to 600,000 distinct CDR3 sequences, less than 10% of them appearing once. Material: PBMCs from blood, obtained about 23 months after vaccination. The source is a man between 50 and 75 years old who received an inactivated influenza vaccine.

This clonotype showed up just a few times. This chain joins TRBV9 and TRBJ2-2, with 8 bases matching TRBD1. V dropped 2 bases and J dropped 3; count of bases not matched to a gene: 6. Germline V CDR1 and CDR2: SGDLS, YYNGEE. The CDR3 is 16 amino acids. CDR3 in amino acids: CASSVSWGQDTGELFF. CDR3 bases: TGTGCCAGCAGCGTGTCATGGGGACAGGACACCGGGGAGCTGTTTTTT.

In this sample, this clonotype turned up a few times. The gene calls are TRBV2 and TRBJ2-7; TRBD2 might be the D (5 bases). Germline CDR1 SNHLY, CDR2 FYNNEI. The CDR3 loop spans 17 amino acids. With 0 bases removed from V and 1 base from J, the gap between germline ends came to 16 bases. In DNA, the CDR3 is TGTGCCAGCAGTGAAGCAGGGTGGGCGGGTCGGTCCTACGAGCAGTACTTC. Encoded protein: CASSEAGWAGRSYEQYF.

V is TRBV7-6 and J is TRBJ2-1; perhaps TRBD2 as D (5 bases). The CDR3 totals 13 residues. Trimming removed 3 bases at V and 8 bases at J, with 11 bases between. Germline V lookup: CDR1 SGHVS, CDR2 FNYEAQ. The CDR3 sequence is CASSFVEGDEQFF. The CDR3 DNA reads TGTGCCAGCAGCTTCGTTGAGGGAGATGAGCAGTTCTTC.

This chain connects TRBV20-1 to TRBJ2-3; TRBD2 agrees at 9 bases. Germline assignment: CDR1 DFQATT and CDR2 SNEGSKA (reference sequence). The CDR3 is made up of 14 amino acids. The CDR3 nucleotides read TGCAGAGGCGGGAGGGACGCCCGAGTGGATACGCAGTATTTT. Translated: CRGGRDARVDTQYF.

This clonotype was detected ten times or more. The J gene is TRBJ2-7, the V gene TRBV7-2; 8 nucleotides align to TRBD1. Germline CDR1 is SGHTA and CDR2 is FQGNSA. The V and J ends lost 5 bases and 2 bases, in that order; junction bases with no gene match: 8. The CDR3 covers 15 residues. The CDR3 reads CASSITPGGAYEQYF. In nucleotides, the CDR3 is TGTGCCAGCAGCATAACCCCAGGGGGCGCCTACGAGCAGTACTTC.

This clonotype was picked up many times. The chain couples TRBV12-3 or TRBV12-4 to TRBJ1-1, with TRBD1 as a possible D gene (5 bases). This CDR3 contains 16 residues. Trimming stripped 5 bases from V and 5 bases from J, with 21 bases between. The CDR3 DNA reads TGTGCCAGCAGTCCCAACCAGGGAGGGAGGATGACTGAAGCTTTCTTT. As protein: CASSPNQGGRMTEAFF.

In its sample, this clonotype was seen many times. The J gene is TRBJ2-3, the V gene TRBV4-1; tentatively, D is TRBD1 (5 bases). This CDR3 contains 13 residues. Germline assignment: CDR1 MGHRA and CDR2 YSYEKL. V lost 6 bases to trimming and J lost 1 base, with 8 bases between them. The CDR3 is CASRGQGTDTQYF. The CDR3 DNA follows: TGCGCCAGCAGGGGGCAGGGCACAGATACGCAGTATTTT.

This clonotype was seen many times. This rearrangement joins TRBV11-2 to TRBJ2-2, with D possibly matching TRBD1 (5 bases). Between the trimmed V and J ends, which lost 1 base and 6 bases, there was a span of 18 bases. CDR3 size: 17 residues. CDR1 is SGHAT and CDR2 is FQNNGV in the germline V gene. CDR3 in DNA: TGTGCCAGCAGCTTAGGGTTCCAGGGAAGGTTGGCCGGGGAGCTGTTTTTT. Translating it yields CASSLGFQGRLAGELFF.

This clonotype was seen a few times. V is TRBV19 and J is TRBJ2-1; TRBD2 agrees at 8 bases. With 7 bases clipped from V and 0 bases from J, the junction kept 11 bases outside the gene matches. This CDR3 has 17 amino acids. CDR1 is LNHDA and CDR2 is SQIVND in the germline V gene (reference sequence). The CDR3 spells CASTENSGSRSYNEQFF. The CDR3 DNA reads TGTGCCAGTACTGAAAACAGCGGGAGCCGCTCCTACAATGAGCAGTTCTTC.

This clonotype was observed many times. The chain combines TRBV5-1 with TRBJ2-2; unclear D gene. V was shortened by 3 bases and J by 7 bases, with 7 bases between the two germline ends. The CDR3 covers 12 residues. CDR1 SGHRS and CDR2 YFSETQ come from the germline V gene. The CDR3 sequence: CASSYLVGELFF. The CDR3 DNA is TGCGCCAGCAGCTATCTAGTCGGGGAGCTGTTTTTT.

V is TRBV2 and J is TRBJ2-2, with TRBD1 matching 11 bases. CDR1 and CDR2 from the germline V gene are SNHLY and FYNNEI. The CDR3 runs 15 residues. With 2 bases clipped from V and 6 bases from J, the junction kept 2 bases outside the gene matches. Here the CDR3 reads CASSEQGQGAGELFF. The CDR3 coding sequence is TGTGCCAGCAGTGAACAGGGACAGGGGGCCGGGGAGCTGTTTTTT.

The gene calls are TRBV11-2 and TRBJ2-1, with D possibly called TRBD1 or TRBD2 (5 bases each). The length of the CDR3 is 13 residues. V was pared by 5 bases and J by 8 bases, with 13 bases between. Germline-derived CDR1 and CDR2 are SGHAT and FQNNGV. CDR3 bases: TGTGCCAGCAGCATGGGACCTACGTATGAGCAGTTCTTC. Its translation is CASSMGPTYEQFF.

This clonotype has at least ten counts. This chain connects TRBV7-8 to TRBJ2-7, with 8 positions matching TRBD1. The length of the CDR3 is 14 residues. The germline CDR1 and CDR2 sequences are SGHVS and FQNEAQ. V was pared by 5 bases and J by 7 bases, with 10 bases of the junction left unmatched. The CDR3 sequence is CASSEWTGTGEQYF. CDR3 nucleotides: TGTGCCAGCAGCGAGTGGACAGGGACGGGAGAGCAGTACTTC.

This chain's CDR3 is CASTNWRGQETQYF. As DNA, the CDR3 is TGTGCCAGCACCAATTGGAGGGGCCAAGAGACCCAGTACTTC. The rearrangement uses TRBV6-1 and TRBJ2-5; D possibly corresponds to TRBD2 (6 bases). V was pared by 7 bases and J by 1 base, with 13 bases between. The CDR3 is made up of 14 amino acids. Germline V gene sequence: CDR1 MNHNS, CDR2 SASEGT.